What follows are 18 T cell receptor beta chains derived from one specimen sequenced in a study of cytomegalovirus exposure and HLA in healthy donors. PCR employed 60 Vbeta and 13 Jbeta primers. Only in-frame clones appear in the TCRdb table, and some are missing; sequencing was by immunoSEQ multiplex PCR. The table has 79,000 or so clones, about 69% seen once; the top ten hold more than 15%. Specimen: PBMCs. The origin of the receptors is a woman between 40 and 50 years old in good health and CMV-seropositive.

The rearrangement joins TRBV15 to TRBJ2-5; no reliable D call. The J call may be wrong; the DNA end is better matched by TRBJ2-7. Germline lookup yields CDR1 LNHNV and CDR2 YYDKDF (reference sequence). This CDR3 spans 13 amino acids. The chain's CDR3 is CATSLPMSYEQYF. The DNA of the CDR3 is TGTGCCACCAGCCTACCCATGTCCTACGAGCAGTACTTC.

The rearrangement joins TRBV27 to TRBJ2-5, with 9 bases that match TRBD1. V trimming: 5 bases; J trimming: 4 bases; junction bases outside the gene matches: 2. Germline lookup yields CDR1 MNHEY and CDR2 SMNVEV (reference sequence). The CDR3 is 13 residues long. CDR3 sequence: CASSPQGAETQYF. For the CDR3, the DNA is TGTGCCAGCAGTCCACAGGGGGCAGAGACCCAGTACTTC.

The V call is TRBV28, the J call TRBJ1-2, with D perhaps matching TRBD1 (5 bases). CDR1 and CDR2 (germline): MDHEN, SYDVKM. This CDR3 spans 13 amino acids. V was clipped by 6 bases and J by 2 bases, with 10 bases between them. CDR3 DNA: TGTGCCAGCAGCCAAGGACAAAACTATGGCTACACCTTC. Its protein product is CASSQGQNYGYTF.

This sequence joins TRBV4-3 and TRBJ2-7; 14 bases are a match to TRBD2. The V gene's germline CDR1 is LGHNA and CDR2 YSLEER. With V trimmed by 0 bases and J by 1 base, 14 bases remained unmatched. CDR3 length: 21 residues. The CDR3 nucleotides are TGCGCCAGCAGCCAAGAGTGGGCCTCCGGGACTAGCGGGAGTATGTCCTACGAGCAGTACTTC. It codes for CASSQEWASGTSGSMSYEQYF.

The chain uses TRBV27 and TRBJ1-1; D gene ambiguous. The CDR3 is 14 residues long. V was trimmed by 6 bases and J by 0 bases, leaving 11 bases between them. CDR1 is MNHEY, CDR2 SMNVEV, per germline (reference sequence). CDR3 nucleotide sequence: TGTGCCAGCAGCCTCCGGTTTTTGAACACTGAAGCTTTCTTT. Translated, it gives CASSLRFLNTEAFF.

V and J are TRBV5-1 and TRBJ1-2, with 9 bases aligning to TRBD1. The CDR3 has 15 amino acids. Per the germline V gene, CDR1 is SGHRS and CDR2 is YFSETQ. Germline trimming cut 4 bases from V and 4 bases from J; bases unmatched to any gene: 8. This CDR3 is CASSPTGGAPYGYTF. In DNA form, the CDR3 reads TGCGCCAGCAGCCCAACAGGGGGCGCTCCCTATGGCTACACCTTC.

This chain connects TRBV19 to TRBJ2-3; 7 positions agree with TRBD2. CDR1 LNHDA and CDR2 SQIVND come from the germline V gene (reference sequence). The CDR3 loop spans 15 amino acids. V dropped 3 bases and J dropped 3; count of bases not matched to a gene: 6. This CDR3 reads CASSMGRGSTDTQYF. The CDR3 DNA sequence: TGTGCCAGTAGTATGGGGAGGGGTTCTACAGATACGCAGTATTTT.

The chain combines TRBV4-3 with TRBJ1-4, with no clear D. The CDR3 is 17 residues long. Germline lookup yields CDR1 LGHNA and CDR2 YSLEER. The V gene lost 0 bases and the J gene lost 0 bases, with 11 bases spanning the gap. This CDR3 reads CASSQDPPLATNEKLFF. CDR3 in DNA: TGCGCCAGCAGCCAAGATCCCCCCCTTGCAACTAATGAAAAACTGTTTTTT.

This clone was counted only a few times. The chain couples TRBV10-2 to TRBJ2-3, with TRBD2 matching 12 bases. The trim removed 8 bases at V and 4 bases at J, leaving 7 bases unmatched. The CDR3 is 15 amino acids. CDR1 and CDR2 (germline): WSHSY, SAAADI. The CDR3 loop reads CASLRTSGEADTQYF. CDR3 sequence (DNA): TGCGCCAGCCTACGGACTAGCGGGGAAGCAGATACGCAGTATTTT.

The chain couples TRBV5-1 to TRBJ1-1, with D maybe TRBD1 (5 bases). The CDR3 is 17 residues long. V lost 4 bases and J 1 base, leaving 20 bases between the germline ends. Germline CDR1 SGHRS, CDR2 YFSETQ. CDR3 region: CASSPGLGELGNTEAFF. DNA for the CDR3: TGCGCCAGCAGCCCAGGACTAGGGGAGTTGGGGAACACTGAAGCTTTCTTT.

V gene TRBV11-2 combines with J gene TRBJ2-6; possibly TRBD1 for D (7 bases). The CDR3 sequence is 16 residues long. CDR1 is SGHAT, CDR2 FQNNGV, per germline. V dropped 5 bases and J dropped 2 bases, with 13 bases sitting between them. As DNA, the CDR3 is TGTGCCAGCAGCCCCCGGGGGACAGCTGGGGCCAACGTCCTGACTTTC. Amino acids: CASSPRGTAGANVLTF. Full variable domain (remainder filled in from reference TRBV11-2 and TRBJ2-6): EAGVAQSPRYKIIEKRQSVAFWCNPISGHATLYWYQQILGQGPKLLIQFQNNGVVDDSQLPKDRFSAERLKGVDSTLKIQPAKLEDSAVYLCASSPRGTAGANVLTFGAGSRLTVL.

CDR3 region: CASSYTGSYEQYF. CDR3 in DNA: TGTGCCAGCAGTTACACCGGGTCCTACGAGCAGTACTTC. The V and J genes are TRBV6-5 and TRBJ2-7; no definite D call. Germline CDR1 and CDR2: MNHEY and SVGAGI. The ends were cut back, 2 bases at V and 1 base at J, with 6 bases in the middle. This CDR3 spans 13 amino acids.

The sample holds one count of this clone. The CDR3 DNA follows: TGTGCCTGGAGTGTGAGAGGATACAGGGTTAACTATGGCTACACCTTC. This encodes CAWSVRGYRVNYGYTF. The V and J genes are TRBV30 and TRBJ1-2, with D possibly TRBD1 on 6 matching bases. Germline CDR1 reads GTSNPN; CDR2 reads SVGIG (reference sequence). Trimming took off 0 bases at V and 1 base at J, with 15 bases between the two ends. The CDR3 is 16 residues long.

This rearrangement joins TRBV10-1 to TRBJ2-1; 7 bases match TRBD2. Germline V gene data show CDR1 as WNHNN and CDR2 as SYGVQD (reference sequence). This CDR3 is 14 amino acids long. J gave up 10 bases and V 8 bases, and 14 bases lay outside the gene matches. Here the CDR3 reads CASGASSGVDEQFF. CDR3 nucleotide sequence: TGCGCCAGCGGGGCTTCTAGCGGAGTGGACGAGCAGTTCTTC.

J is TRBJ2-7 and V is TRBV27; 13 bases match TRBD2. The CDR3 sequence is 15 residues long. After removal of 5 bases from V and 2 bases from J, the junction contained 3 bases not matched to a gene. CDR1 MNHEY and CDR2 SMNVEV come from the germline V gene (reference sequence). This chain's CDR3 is CASSRGTSGTYEQYF. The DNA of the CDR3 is TGTGCCAGCAGTCGTGGGACTAGCGGGACCTACGAGCAGTACTTC.

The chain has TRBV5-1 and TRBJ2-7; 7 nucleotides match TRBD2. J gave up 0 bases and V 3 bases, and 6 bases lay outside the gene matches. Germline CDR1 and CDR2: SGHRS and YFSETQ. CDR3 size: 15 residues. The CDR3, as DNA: TGCGCCAGCAGCTCGCCTAGCGGTAGCTCCTACGAGCAGTACTTC. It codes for CASSSPSGSSYEQYF.

The CDR3 nucleotides read TGTGCAAGTCGCTTAGTCCTAGCGGCTTTCTCCTACGAGCAGTACTTC. It yields the protein CASRLVLAAFSYEQYF. V is TRBV12-2 and J is TRBJ2-7; the D call of TRBD2 is as the table states it, not checked on the DNA. TRBV12-2 corresponds to a pseudogene. The CDR3 runs to 16 residues.

CDR3: CASSSVGWSRGDTDTQYF. DNA of the CDR3: TGTGCCAGCAGCTCCGTTGGGTGGAGCAGGGGGGACACAGATACGCAGTATTTT. The chain carries TRBV7-2 and TRBJ2-3, with a weak D call TRBD1 (7 bases). Germline V gene lookup returns CDR1 SGHTA and CDR2 FQGNSA. Trimming left V 4 bases short and J 2 bases short, with 22 bases between. This CDR3 contains 18 residues.